These T cell receptor beta chains were read from a single sample in a study of graft-versus-host responses after intestinal transplantation. Libraries were prepared by immunoSEQ multiplex PCR; TCRdb keeps only in-frame clonotypes and omits some of them. The sample comprises some 40,000 clones, 80% to 95% of which are singletons, and 3.6% rests with the top ten. Material: PBMCs, obtained roughly 110 weeks after intestinal transplantation. The receptors derive from a human patient who received an intestinal transplant, so some T cells may come from the graft donor. Both conserved end residues are trimmed from each CDR3. Only some rows state a clone size, as once, few, many or a class for expanded clones.

TRBJ2-3,TRBV5-1,NA,ASSFGGRAGTDTQY
TRBJ1-2,TRBV4-1,NA,ASSPGTGGDYGYT
TRBJ2-7,TRBV7-6,NA,ASSLSDAAQY
TRBJ1-2,TRBV29-1,NA,GGMDSFNYGYT
TRBJ2-2,TRBV5-5,NA,ASRSTGQTGELF
TRBJ2-1,TRBV6-5,once,ASSYKIPGKNEQF
TRBJ2-3,TRBV19,NA,ASSIPQRGDTDTQY
TRBJ1-1,TRBV10-1,NA,ASSRGSGREAF
TRBJ1-1,TRBV10-2,NA,ASGRVPNTEAF
TRBJ1-6,TRBV9,NA,ASSPRQDYNSPLH
TRBJ1-1,TRBV7-9,NA,ASSFEGLNTEAF
TRBJ1-2,TRBV25-1,NA,ASSDDLRFYGYT
TRBJ1-3,TRBV27,NA,ASRTVRQGKENTIY